This T cell receptor beta chain was obtained from a study of cytomegalovirus exposure and HLA in healthy donors. Study-wide results and caveats: Whilst most TCR sequences proved rare, a subset of public TCRs occurred across many donors. Overall, approximately 150 TCR beta chains were annotated as cytomegalovirus-associated.

V dropped 1 base and J dropped 2 bases, with 8 bases sitting between them. CDR1 and CDR2 from the germline V gene are SGHTA and FQGNSA. The CDR3 spans 15 residues. A note on this clone: Its specificity is unknown.

The data were produced by immunoSEQ multiplex PCR, yet TCRdb's version contains in-frame clones alone and is incomplete. The sample records under 200,000 clones, roughly nine tenths being singletons. The clonotype comes from a woman aged 18-30 years in good health and CMV-seropositive. The sample taken for sequencing was PBMCs. The chain uses TRBV7-2 and TRBJ2-2; no firm D call. CDR3 in amino acids: CASSLVSVNTGELFF. CDR3 coding DNA: TGTGCCAGCAGCTTAGTCTCCGTAAACACCGGGGAGCTGTTTTTT.